The sequence of this T cell receptor beta chain was determined in a study of cytomegalovirus exposure and HLA in healthy donors. It was with 60 Vbeta and 13 Jbeta primers that the PCR ran. TCRdb's copy holds only in-frame clones and misses some; the assay was immunoSEQ multiplex PCR. The sample lists about 93,000 clones, 82% occurring once. V dropped 10 bases and J dropped 3 bases, with 10 bases sitting between them. The CDR3 totals 12 residues. From germline, CDR1 is MNHEY and CDR2 SMNVEV (reference sequence). The sequencing input was PBMCs. The rearrangement uses TRBV27 and TRBJ2-1; D gene unclear. The TCR originated in a man in his fifties or sixties in good health and CMV-seronegative. This chain's CDR3 is CATGRHYNEQFF. The CDR3 DNA sequence: TGTGCCACTGGGCGACACTACAATGAGCAGTTCTTC.